Listed here are 11 T cell receptor beta chains from one sample, sequenced in a study of neurological immune-mediated disorders (dated 2019 in TCRdb). Libraries were prepared through 5' RACE. The run used an Illumina HiSeq 2500. Using fastp trimming at Q25 and MiXCR clonotype assembly, TCRdb reanalyzed the public sequencing data and kept in-frame beta chains. Every entry covers one CDR3 protein and lists the most common genes and DNA from its rows. The sample table records approximately 66,000 distinct CDR3 sequences; 3% to 4% of these occur just once. In total, the top ten clones hold roughly 3.7% of the sample. Sequenced: PBMCs. Receptor source: a man aged 40-50 years with multiple sclerosis.

There are many counts of this clonotype. The chain is built from TRBV12-3 or TRBV12-4 and TRBJ2-5, with 11 bases matching TRBD1. The CDR3 sequence is 16 residues long. Germline trimming cut 5 bases from V and 2 bases from J; bases unmatched to any gene: 7. CDR3 region: CASSPRGTGGQETQYF. The CDR3 DNA reads TGTGCCAGCAGTCCCCGGGGGACAGGGGGTCAAGAGACCCAGTACTTC.

This clonotype was detected ten times or more. This chain links TRBV15 with TRBJ2-3; 7 bases map to TRBD2. The CDR3 has 14 residues. Germline V lookup: CDR1 LNHNV, CDR2 YYDKDF (reference sequence). The V and J ends lost 4 bases and 5 bases, in that order; junction bases with no gene match: 6. The CDR3 region has the DNA TGTGCCACCAGCAAGCGGGGCGATGGAGATACGCAGTATTTT. Amino acids: CATSKRGDGDTQYF.

This clonotype was observed at least ten times. This chain connects TRBV12-3 or TRBV12-4 to TRBJ1-2; D is ambiguous. The CDR3 covers 16 residues. V shed 3 bases and J shed 8 bases, with 22 bases lying between them. For the CDR3, the DNA is TGTGCCAGCAGTTTTAACCCGAGCGGGTGGAGAGAGGGCTACACCTTC. Residues: CASSFNPSGWREGYTF.

This clonotype was counted only a few times. Here the CDR3 reads CASSIASWTGELFF. The CDR3 coding sequence is TGTGCCAGCAGCATAGCATCGTGGACCGGGGAGCTGTTTTTT. The chain employs TRBV14 and TRBJ2-2; D call uncertain. Trimming removed 5 bases at V and 5 bases at J, with 12 bases between. The germline gives CDR1 SGHDN, CDR2 FVKESK. This CDR3 contains 14 residues. Drawing the rest from reference TRBV14 and TRBJ2-2, the complete variable domain is EAGVTQFPSHSVIEKGQTVTLRCDPISGHDNLYWYRRVMGKEIKFLLHFVKESKQDESGMPNNRFLAERTGGTYSTLKVQPAELEDSGVYFCASSIASWTGELFFGEGSRLTVL.

This clonotype has at least ten counts. This chain links TRBV5-1 with TRBJ2-7; 7 bases map to TRBD2. V lost 0 bases and J lost 0; bases outside the gene matches: 3. Germline loops: CDR1 SGHRS, CDR2 YFSETQ. CDR3 size: 15 residues. CDR3 residues: CASSLGWEGSYEQYF. In nucleotides, the CDR3 is TGCGCCAGCAGCTTGGGATGGGAGGGCTCCTACGAGCAGTACTTC. The variable domain in full, completed from reference TRBV5-1 and TRBJ2-7, reads KAGVTQTPRYLIKTRGQQVTLSCSPISGHRSVSWYQQTPGQGLQFLFEYFSETQRNKGNFPGRFSGRQFSNSRSEMNVSTLELGDSALYLCASSLGWEGSYEQYFGPGTRLTVT.

This clonotype was seen ten or more times. The rearrangement links TRBV2 to TRBJ2-7, with D perhaps TRBD2 (6 bases). The CDR3 has 14 amino acids. Germline V gene data show CDR1 as SNHLY and CDR2 as FYNNEI. V dropped 7 bases and J dropped 6 bases, with 19 bases sitting between them. This CDR3 reads CASNRIGGTLEQYF. The CDR3 DNA follows: TGTGCCAGCAACCGGATCGGCGGGACCCTCGAGCAGTACTTC.

This clonotype was counted at least ten times. The chain couples TRBV27 to TRBJ2-7; D is unresolved. The CDR3 spans 15 residues. Trimming removed 4 bases from V and 7 bases from J, with 20 bases in between. CDR1 is MNHEY, CDR2 SMNVEV, per germline (reference sequence). The CDR3 DNA reads as TGTGCCAGCAGTTCCCTCCTCCTAGGGCGGTCGGAGCAGTACTTC. It encodes CASSSLLLGRSEQYF.

This clonotype has ten or more counts. The genes are TRBV20-1 and TRBJ2-5; a weak D match, TRBD1 (6 bases). This CDR3 comprises 15 residues. Per the germline V gene, CDR1 is DFQATT and CDR2 is SNEGSKA (reference sequence). Trimming left V 0 bases short and J 1 base short, with 12 bases between. In nucleotides, the CDR3 is TGCAGTGCTAGAGATTGGGCCAGGGGCCAAGAGACCCAGTACTTC. Encoded protein: CSARDWARGQETQYF.

This clonotype has a count of ten or more. V is TRBV5-1 and J is TRBJ1-1; TRBD1 matches at 9 bases. CDR1 and CDR2 from the germline V gene are SGHRS and YFSETQ. The V gene end was trimmed by 4 bases and the J gene end by 7 bases; junction bases not matched to a gene: 5. The CDR3 totals 13 residues. CDR3 region: CASSEQGAGEAFF. CDR3 coding DNA: TGCGCCAGCAGCGAACAGGGGGCTGGTGAAGCTTTCTTT.

As concerns this clonotype: This may come from a read error, since a much larger clone is one base off. The chain combines TRBV5-1 with TRBJ1-2; possible D gene TRBD1, 5 bases. V lost 3 bases, J lost 14 bases, and 17 bases lay in between. CDR3 length: 12 residues. Germline values: CDR1 SGHRS, CDR2 YFSETQ. The CDR3 nucleotides are TGCGCCAGCAGCTGGGACCAAGGGGATCAAACCTTC. Translated, it gives CASSWDQGDQTF.

This clonotype has at least ten counts. J is TRBJ2-5 and V is TRBV29-1, with D unresolved. Germline CDR1 SQVTM, CDR2 ANQGSEA. CDR3 length: 12 amino acids. Trimming took 4 bases from V and 5 from J, leaving 11 bases between them. The CDR3 is CSVGLNRETQYF. The CDR3 DNA reads TGCAGCGTTGGACTTAACCGGGAGACCCAGTACTTC.